The rows below give T cell receptor beta chains drawn from one sample of a study of cytomegalovirus exposure and HLA in healthy donors. The method was immunoSEQ multiplex PCR; TCRdb's version includes in-frame clones alone and lacks a portion of them. The sample consists of about 98,000 clones, just under 95% of them appearing once. The sequencing sample was made of PBMCs. These receptors were obtained from a woman aged 18 to 35 in good health and CMV-seronegative. Both conserved end residues are part of each CDR3. D genes are given only for firm matches. Not all rows give a size; the values are once, few, many and, for expanded clones, a class.

>TRBV7-8|TRBJ2-7|-|-
CASSLGIALYEQYF
TGTGCCAGCAGCTTAGGGATAGCACTCTACGAGCAGTACTTC
>TRBV29-1|TRBJ2-1|-|TRBD1
CSVEIPGQGALNEQFF
TGCAGCGTAGAGATCCCGGGACAGGGGGCCCTTAATGAGCAGTTCTTC
>TRBV6-5|TRBJ1-4|-|-
CASSPTTAYPGKLFF
TGTGCCAGCAGTCCGACGACAGCCTACCCGGGAAAACTGTTTTTT
>TRBV6-1|TRBJ2-4|-|-
CASSVTLTGPGYF
TGTGCCAGCAGTGTGACCTTAACAGGTCCAGGGTACTTC
>TRBV19|TRBJ2-2|-|TRBD2
CASSPLAGGSGELFF
TGTGCCAGTAGCCCACTAGCGGGAGGGTCCGGGGAGCTGTTTTTT
>TRBV7-9|TRBJ2-7|-|TRBD1
CASSLGFGDRGLEQYF
TGTGCCAGCAGCTTAGGGTTTGGTGACAGGGGGCTCGAGCAGTACTTC
>TRBV18|TRBJ2-5|-|TRBD1
CASSPTGAETQYF
TGTGCCAGCTCACCTACAGGGGCAGAGACCCAGTACTTC
>TRBV7-6|TRBJ2-7|-|TRBD1
CASSLEGQGTYEQYF
TGTGCCAGCAGCTTAGAGGGACAGGGCACCTACGAGCAGTACTTC
>TRBV6-5|TRBJ2-3|-|-
CASNGGPGADTQYF
TGTGCCAGCAATGGAGGGCCGGGCGCAGATACGCAGTATTTT
>TRBV7-3|TRBJ2-3|-|-
CASSLGAGALGDTQYF
TGTGCCAGCAGCTTAGGGGCGGGGGCCCTAGGGGATACGCAGTATTTT
>TRBV7-2|TRBJ1-6|-|TRBD1
CASRRSGGQGGSPLHF
TGTGCCAGCAGAAGAAGCGGGGGACAGGGAGGCTCACCCCTCCACTTT
>TRBV30|TRBJ2-7|once|TRBD1
CAWSAGRQGANDEQYF
TGTGCCTGGAGTGCCGGACGACAGGGGGCAAACGACGAGCAGTACTTC
>TRBV29-1|TRBJ2-1|-|TRBD2
CSVEAGVRGEQFF
TGCAGCGTTGAGGCGGGGGTTCGCGGTGAGCAGTTCTTC
>TRBV18|TRBJ2-7|-|TRBD2
CASSPTGTSSYEQYF
TGTGCCAGCTCGCCAACCGGGACTAGCTCCTACGAGCAGTACTTC
>TRBV27|TRBJ2-2|-|-
CASSYFRVGDTGELFF
TGTGCCAGCAGTTACTTCCGGGTAGGGGACACCGGGGAGCTGTTTTTT
>TRBV6-6|TRBJ1-4|-|-
CASSYLFGINEKLFF
TGTGCCAGCAGTTACTTATTCGGGATAAATGAAAAACTGTTTTTT
>TRBV15|TRBJ2-5|-|TRBD1
CATSRDRGNQETQYF
TGTGCCACCAGCAGGGACAGGGGGAATCAAGAGACCCAGTACTTC
>TRBV9|TRBJ1-1|-|-
CASSPNFGRTEAFF
TGTGCCAGCAGCCCCAATTTCGGTCGCACTGAAGCTTTCTTT
>TRBV2|TRBJ2-2|-|TRBD2
CASRGLANTGELFF
TGTGCCAGCAGGGGACTAGCCAACACCGGGGAGCTGTTTTTT
>TRBV7-2|TRBJ1-2|-|-
CASSRGGDYGYTF
TGTGCCAGCAGCCGGGGAGGGGACTATGGCTACACCTTC
>TRBV18|TRBJ1-1|-|-
CASSPLQTGNTEAFF
TGTGCCAGCTCACCTCTTCAGACAGGGAACACTGAAGCTTTCTTT
>TRBV18|TRBJ2-3|-|TRBD1
CASGTGPDTQYF
TGTGCCAGCGGGACAGGGCCAGATACGCAGTATTTT
>TRBV7-6|TRBJ2-7|-|-
CASSQGKAQGNYEQYF
TGTGCCAGCAGCCAAGGAAAGGCACAGGGTAACTACGAGCAGTACTTC
>TRBV5-5|TRBJ1-5|-|-
CASSLDRLNQPQHF
TGTGCCAGCAGCTTGGACAGACTAAATCAGCCCCAGCATTTT
>TRBV25-1|TRBJ2-7|-|TRBD2
CASGPAGGTYEQYF
TGTGCCAGCGGGCCAGCGGGAGGAACCTACGAGCAGTACTTC
>TRBV29-1|TRBJ2-6|once|-
CSVFHSGANVLTF
TGCAGCGTTTTCCACTCTGGGGCCAACGTCCTGACTTTC
>TRBV7-2|TRBJ2-7|-|TRBD2
CASSWTSGGYEQYF
TGTGCCAGCAGTTGGACTAGCGGGGGTTACGAGCAGTACTTC
>TRBV9|TRBJ2-3|-|TRBD2
CASSGMLAGGPDTQYF
TGTGCCAGCAGCGGGATGCTAGCGGGGGGCCCAGATACGCAGTATTTT
>TRBV30|TRBJ2-3|-|-
CAWSDWGGATDTQYF
TGTGCCTGGAGTGATTGGGGGGGGGCCACAGATACGCAGTATTTT
>TRBV5-1|TRBJ2-2|-|-
CASSLQDTGELFF
TGCGCCAGCAGCTTGCAGGACACCGGGGAGCTGTTTTTT
>TRBV11-2|TRBJ2-7|-|TRBD2
CASSTRTSGGAHEQYF
TGTGCCAGCAGCACACGGACTAGCGGGGGGGCCCACGAGCAGTACTTC
>TRBV27|TRBJ1-1|-|TRBD1
CASGRRGPGTEAFF
TGTGCCAGCGGACGAAGGGGGCCGGGCACTGAAGCTTTCTTT
>TRBV4-1|TRBJ1-2|once|TRBD1
CASSPEGTGGGYTF
TGCGCCAGCAGCCCGGAAGGAACAGGGGGAGGCTACACCTTC
>TRBV7-6|TRBJ2-7|-|TRBD1
CASSLGQGAFEQYF
TGTGCCAGCAGCTTGGGACAGGGGGCCTTCGAGCAGTACTTC
>TRBV7-6|TRBJ2-3|-|TRBD2
CASSSRTSGGSGISTDTQYF
TGTGCCAGCAGCTCCAGGACTAGCGGGGGGTCCGGGATTAGCACAGATACGCAGTATTTT
>TRBV6-5|TRBJ1-1|-|-
CASSYSLHTEAFF
TGTGCCAGCAGTTACTCTCTTCATACAGAAGCTTTCTTT
>TRBV7-9|TRBJ2-1|-|-
CASSPNPASHPDEQFF
TGTGCCAGCAGCCCCAACCCGGCTAGCCATCCCGATGAGCAGTTCTTC
>TRBV5-6|TRBJ1-1|-|TRBD1
CASSDTGVPGEAFF
TGTGCCAGCAGCGACACAGGGGTTCCGGGTGAAGCTTTCTTT
>TRBV15|TRBJ1-2|-|-
CAILGPGSRYGYTF
TGTGCCATCTTAGGGCCAGGGTCGCGCTATGGCTACACCTTC
>TRBV27|TRBJ2-7|-|-
CASRQGTSYEQYF
TGTGCCAGCAGACAGGGAACTAGCTACGAGCAGTACTTC
>TRBV6-5|TRBJ2-3|-|-
CASSYSPLPADTQYF
TGTGCCAGCAGTTACTCCCCACTGCCTGCGGATACGCAGTATTTT
>TRBV7-6|TRBJ2-3|-|TRBD1
CASSSGTGPSADTQYF
TGTGCCAGCAGCTCCGGGACAGGGCCTTCGGCGGATACGCAGTATTTT
>TRBV21-1|TRBJ1-2|-|-
CASPGGDGYTF
TGTGCCAGCCCCGGGGGGGATGGCTACACCTTC
>TRBV27|TRBJ1-3|-|TRBD1
CASSPGTGGYGNTIYF
TGTGCCAGCAGTCCGGGGACAGGGGGTTATGGAAACACCATATATTTT
>TRBV21-1|TRBJ2-2|-|-
CASTGTSVDTGELFF
TGTGCCAGCACCGGGACTAGCGTGGACACCGGGGAGCTGTTTTTT
>TRBV7-7|TRBJ2-5|once|-
CASSLGGNQETQYF
TGTGCTAGCAGCTTGGGCGGGAACCAAGAGACCCAGTACTTC
>TRBV5-1|TRBJ2-6|-|-
CASSLDHRGAGANVLTF
TGCGCCAGCAGCTTGGATCACCGGGGAGCTGGGGCCAACGTCCTGACTTTC
>TRBV18|TRBJ1-2|-|-
CASSPKRQTQGYTF
TGTGCCAGCTCACCTAAAAGACAGACCCAGGGCTACACCTTC
>TRBV5-6|TRBJ1-2|-|TRBD1
CASSQDRGAYGYTF
TGTGCCAGCAGCCAGGACAGGGGGGCCTATGGCTACACCTTC